This T cell receptor beta chain originates from a study of ipilimumab plus nivolumab after autologous stem cell transplantation. As for the study in general: A median of about 8 nivolumab and about five ipilimumab doses were given. Myeloma patients were high-risk transplant-naive or relapsed within 3 years of first autologous transplant.

Some clones are missing from TCRdb's copy, which holds only in-frame ones; the method was immunoSEQ multiplex PCR. Of roughly 40,000 clones in the sample, 92% are singletons; the top ten hold under 1%. Patients got ipilimumab 1 mg/kg beginning 14 to 28 days post-transplant. Through week 26, nivolumab 3 mg/kg IV was given weeks 1, 4, 7, 10, then biweekly. This TCR was recovered from a male donor with multiple myeloma. The specimen was PBMCs, collected in a trial of ipilimumab plus nivolumab as post-transplant consolidation.

The CDR3 DNA reads TGTGCCAGCAGCTTAGTAGAGACCCAGTACTTC. Residues: CASSLVETQYF. The chain uses TRBV7-6 and TRBJ2-5; D not resolved. The V and J ends lost 1 base and 4 bases respectively, with 1 base between them. Germline lookup yields CDR1 SGHVS and CDR2 FNYEAQ. The CDR3 loop spans 11 amino acids.